Each of the 25 T cell receptor beta chains below was sequenced from the same sample in a study of blood T cell repertoires in COVID-19. Produced via immunoSEQ multiplex PCR; TCRdb's table is partial and in-frame only. The table includes tens of thousands of clones, 75% detected once. The specimen sequenced was peripheral blood. Every receptor here comes from a woman in her 50s with acute or convalescent COVID-19.

The chain is built from TRBV11-3 and TRBJ2-7; 9 bases line up with TRBD1. In germline, CDR1 is SGHNT, CDR2 YENEEA. The trim removed 4 bases at V and 6 bases at J, leaving 10 bases unmatched. CDR3 size: 15 residues. CDR3 sequence: CASSSDPGQGSEQYF. The CDR3 nucleotides read TGTGCCAGCAGCTCAGACCCGGGACAGGGAAGCGAGCAGTACTTC.

The gene calls are TRBV29-1 and TRBJ2-1; TRBD2 matches 8 bases. The CDR3 has 12 amino acids. CDR1 is SQVTM, CDR2 ANQGSEA, per germline. V dropped 3 bases and J dropped 8; count of bases not matched to a gene: 3. The CDR3 bases are TGCAGCGTTGATAGCGGGGAGCATGAGCAGTTCTTC. This encodes CSVDSGEHEQFF.

The J gene is TRBJ2-1, the V gene TRBV7-2; 8 bases fit TRBD1. The V segment lost 5 bases and the J segment 0 bases; nucleotides outside the gene matches: 3. Germline values: CDR1 SGHTA, CDR2 FQGNSA. CDR3 length equals 15 residues. The CDR3 reads CASSVDRGSYNEQFF. The CDR3 nucleotides read TGTGCCAGCAGCGTCGACAGGGGCTCCTACAATGAGCAGTTCTTC.

This clone was seen a single time. V gene TRBV28 combines with J gene TRBJ1-6; D remains unclear. This CDR3 is 15 amino acids long. The V gene lost 4 bases and the J gene lost 6 bases, with 13 bases spanning the gap. From germline, CDR1 is MDHEN and CDR2 SYDVKM. The CDR3 nucleotides read TGTGCCAGCAGTTCTAACCGGGTACCTAATTCACCCCTCCACTTT. The encoded protein is CASSSNRVPNSPLHF.

The CDR3 protein is CASSLGSSSYNEQFF. The DNA for the CDR3 is TGTGCCAGCAGTTTAGGGTCTAGCTCCTACAATGAGCAGTTCTTC. This chain links TRBV28 with TRBJ2-1, with D uncertain. This CDR3 is built from 15 residues. CDR1 and CDR2 from the germline V gene are MDHEN and SYDVKM. The germline V and J ends were trimmed by 2 bases and 0 bases, with 8 bases remaining between them.

The V and J genes are TRBV6-5 and TRBJ1-2; the D gene is possibly TRBD1 (5 bases). The germline V and J ends were trimmed by 3 bases and 7 bases, with 15 bases remaining between them. Germline V gene data show CDR1 as MNHEY and CDR2 as SVGAGI. CDR3 length equals 14 residues. CDR3: CASSYGRDTGGYTF. The CDR3 bases are TGTGCCAGCAGTTATGGCAGGGATACGGGTGGCTACACCTTC.

Comment on this clone: One end of the junction fails to match germline, which may point to a read error. The rearrangement uses TRBV6-5 and TRBJ1-3, with TRBD1 identical over 8 bases. Germline V gene data show CDR1 as MNHEY and CDR2 as SVGAGI. This CDR3 spans 16 amino acids. The CDR3 region has the DNA TGTGCCAGCAGTCACTCTCAGGGGGCGAGTGGAAACACCATATATTTT. Protein: CASSHSQGASGNTIYF.

The V and J genes are TRBV28 and TRBJ1-4; unclear D gene. The germline V gene has CDR1 MDHEN and CDR2 SYDVKM. The CDR3 runs to 15 residues. V was cut by 5 bases and J by 1 base, with 11 bases left in between. This CDR3 reads CASSAPRETNEKLFF. Written as DNA, the CDR3 is TGTGCCAGCAGTGCTCCCCGGGAAACTAATGAAAAACTGTTTTTT.

The chain couples TRBV3-1 (or the pseudogene TRBV3-2) to TRBJ2-7, with 7 bases fitting TRBD1. CDR3 length equals 13 residues. Germline V gives CDR1 LGHDT, CDR2 YNNKEL (reference sequence). Unmatched junction bases numbered 2, after V lost 0 bases and J lost 6 bases. The CDR3 spells CASSQDDRAEQYF. The CDR3 DNA reads as TGTGCCAGCAGCCAAGATGACAGGGCCGAGCAGTACTTC.

The chain joins TRBV5-6 to TRBJ2-7; 7 bases align to TRBD2. In germline, CDR1 is SGHDT, CDR2 YYEEEE. The trim removed 4 bases at V and 4 bases at J, leaving 5 bases unmatched. This CDR3 comprises 13 residues. This chain's CDR3 is CASSRREGYEQYF. The CDR3, as DNA: TGTGCCAGCAGCAGAAGGGAGGGGTACGAGCAGTACTTC. The complete variable domain, with remaining parts taken from reference TRBV5-6 and TRBJ2-7, reads DAGVTQSPTHLIKTRGQQVTLRCSPKSGHDTVSWYQQALGQGPQFIFQYYEEEERQRGNFPDRFSGHQFPNYSSELNVNALLLGDSALYLCASSRREGYEQYFGPGTRLTVT.

The genes are TRBV9 and TRBJ1-3; unclear D gene. Germline CDR1 reads SGDLS; CDR2 reads YYNGEE. Trimming removed 3 bases from V and 0 bases from J, with 13 bases in between. This CDR3 comprises 16 residues. The CDR3 nucleotides are TGTGCCAGCAGCGCCGAGATCTGGAGCTCTGGAAACACCATATATTTT. Protein sequence: CASSAEIWSSGNTIYF.

In its sample, this clone was seen a few times. V and J are TRBV21-1 and TRBJ2-3; the DNA was not compared with TRBD1, the D call given in the table. TRBV21-1 has pseudogene status. CDR3 length: 15 amino acids. This CDR3 reads CASSKGGQGADTQYF. The CDR3, as DNA: TGTGCCAGCAGCAAAGGTGGACAGGGGGCAGATACGCAGTATTTT.

This clone was picked up a small number of times. This rearrangement joins TRBV6-2 or TRBV6-3 to TRBJ1-5; TRBD1 might be the D (5 bases). Trimming left V 0 bases short and J 2 bases short, with 14 bases between. The CDR3 has 17 amino acids. The germline gives CDR1 MNHEY, CDR2 SVGEGT. In DNA form, the CDR3 reads TGTGCCAGCAGTTACTCGGGGGGTGAAATGGGCAATCAGCCCCAGCATTTT. Translation: CASSYSGGEMGNQPQHF.

This chain uses TRBV28 with TRBJ1-4, with D maybe TRBD1 (5 bases). Germline CDR1 is MDHEN and CDR2 is SYDVKM. Trimming removed 2 bases from V and 4 bases from J, with 11 bases in between. The CDR3 extends over 15 amino acids. CDR3 in DNA: TGTGCCAGCAGTTTACCAGGGTCCGGTAATGAAAAACTGTTTTTT. Translation gives CASSLPGSGNEKLFF.

The chain is built from TRBV27 and TRBJ2-1, with 9 bases aligning to TRBD1. This CDR3 has 15 amino acids. Germline CDR1 MNHEY, CDR2 SMNVEV (reference sequence). The ends lost 8 bases at V and 0 bases at J; junction bases unmatched: 5. CDR3 region: CASQPDRGSYNEQFF. The CDR3 DNA reads TGTGCCAGCCAGCCGGACAGGGGCTCCTACAATGAGCAGTTCTTC.

The rearrangement links TRBV7-9 to TRBJ1-3; 8 nucleotides align to TRBD1. CDR1 and CDR2 from the germline V gene are SEHNR and FQNEAQ (reference sequence). The CDR3 extends over 16 amino acids. With 5 bases clipped from V and 4 bases from J, the junction kept 10 bases outside the gene matches. The CDR3 loop is CASSENTGGAGNTIYF. The CDR3 bases are TGTGCCAGCAGCGAAAATACAGGGGGAGCGGGAAACACCATATATTTT.

For the CDR3, the DNA is TGTGCCAGCAGTTACGCCGCCAGGGGGAATGGCTACACCTTC. It translates to CASSYAARGNGYTF. The chain employs TRBV6-5 and TRBJ1-2, with 7 bases that match TRBD1. Germline-derived CDR1 and CDR2 are MNHEY and SVGAGI. The CDR3 is 14 residues long. Trimming cost V 2 bases and J 6 bases; bases outside gene matches: 6.

Here the CDR3 DNA reads TGTGCCAGCAGCTCCACCGGGACAGGGGGCTACGAGCAGTACTTC. As protein: CASSSTGTGGYEQYF. V usage is TRBV7-2 and J usage is TRBJ2-7; 11 nucleotides agree with TRBD1. J was trimmed by 3 bases and V by 4 bases; bases with no gene match: 5. This CDR3 is 15 amino acids long. CDR1 and CDR2 (germline): SGHTA, FQGNSA.

The J gene is TRBJ2-2, the V gene TRBV19, with D possibly being TRBD1 (6 bases). Germline assignment: CDR1 LNHDA and CDR2 SQIVND (reference sequence). CDR3 length equals 15 residues. Trimming took off 5 bases at V and 2 bases at J, with 12 bases between the two ends. The CDR3 coding sequence is TGTGCCAGTAGTTCACCGGGACACAACACCGGGGAGCTGTTTTTT. This codes for CASSSPGHNTGELFF.

The rearrangement joins TRBV27 to TRBJ1-1; TRBD1 matches at 7 bases. The junction had 15 bases not matched to a gene; V was cut back by 10 bases and J by 1 base. The CDR3 runs to 16 residues. The germline V gene encodes CDR1 MNHEY and CDR2 SMNVEV (reference sequence). This CDR3 reads CATLPIYRGPNTEAFF. CDR3 nucleotide sequence: TGTGCCACCCTCCCTATTTACAGGGGTCCGAACACTGAAGCTTTCTTT.

V usage is TRBV5-5 and J usage is TRBJ1-5, with 7 bases that match TRBD1. The CDR3 is 13 amino acids. V gave up 1 base and J gave up 9 bases; unmatched junction bases: 4. Germline V gene lookup returns CDR1 SGHKS and CDR2 YYEKEE (reference sequence). CDR3 bases: TGTGCCAGCAGCTTGACAGGGGATGGGCCCCAGCATTTT. Translated, it gives CASSLTGDGPQHF.

V and J are TRBV4-3 and TRBJ1-2; 10 bases agree with TRBD1. Germline V gene lookup returns CDR1 LGHNA and CDR2 YSLEER. CDR3 length: 15 amino acids. Trimming took 1 base from V and 5 from J; bases not matched to a gene: 4. The CDR3 is CASSQARQGAYGYTF. The CDR3 region has the DNA TGCGCCAGCAGCCAAGCCAGACAGGGGGCGTATGGCTACACCTTC.

J is TRBJ1-2 and V is TRBV4-1; 9 positions agree with TRBD1. The J segment lost 6 bases and the V segment lost 3 bases, leaving 8 bases of the junction unmatched. CDR1 is MGHRA and CDR2 is YSYEKL in the germline V gene. The CDR3 sequence is 15 residues long. The CDR3 sequence: CASSHSTGGNHGYTF. The DNA for the CDR3 is TGCGCCAGCAGCCACTCGACAGGGGGGAATCATGGCTACACCTTC.

The rearrangement uses TRBV18 and TRBJ1-1; TRBD1 matches at 9 bases. Germline V gives CDR1 KGHSH, CDR2 LQKENI. The junction had 6 bases not matched to a gene; V was cut back by 3 bases and J by 4 bases. CDR3 length equals 15 residues. The DNA for the CDR3 is TGTGCCAGCTCACCTAACAGGGGGCCTGGCACTGAAGCTTTCTTT. Translating gives CASSPNRGPGTEAFF. The full variable domain, its missing parts supplied by reference TRBV18 and TRBJ1-1, is NAGVMQNPRHLVRRRGQEARLRCSPMKGHSHVYWYRQLPEEGLKFMVYLQKENIIDESGMPKERFSAEFPKEGPSILRIQQVVRGDSAAYFCASSPNRGPGTEAFFGQGTRLTVV.

The chain combines TRBV27 with TRBJ1-2; D may be TRBD1 (5 bases). Germline V gives CDR1 MNHEY, CDR2 SMNVEV (reference sequence). V was cut by 6 bases and J by 3 bases, with 17 bases left in between. The CDR3 contains 15 residues. CDR3 loop: CASRGHPPLDYGYTF. CDR3 coding DNA: TGTGCCAGCAGAGGACATCCCCCCTTAGACTATGGCTACACCTTC.